These 28 T cell receptor beta chains share one sample of origin, sequenced in a study of cytomegalovirus exposure and HLA in healthy donors (TCRdb year 2017). Library prep was done by the immunoSEQ multiplex PCR assay. A mixture of 60 forward primers for TCR Vbeta segments and 13 reverse primers for TCR Jbeta segments was used in the multiplex PCR. This is the immuneACCESS table as TCRdb keeps it, with only in-frame sequences that have V and J called. A part of the clones is gone; compared with another copy, unresolved V genes explain less than half, and the rest is unexplained. This sample comprises tens of thousands of clones, 60% to 85% of them detected only once. The top ten clones comprise more than 2.5% of the sample. The material sequenced was PBMCs. These receptors originate from a man between 18 and 35 years old in good health and CMV-seronegative.

Only a few counts were recorded for this clone. This specimen includes other DNA sequences encoding the same CDR3. The V gene is TRBV5-1, the J gene TRBJ1-6; D is perhaps TRBD1 (6 bases). CDR3 length: 14 amino acids. Germline CDR1 is SGHRS and CDR2 is YFSETQ. Trimming pared 2 bases from V and 7 bases from J, leaving 10 bases between. CDR3 sequence (DNA): TGCGCCAGCAGCTTCAACAGGGCGAATTCACCCCTCCACTTT. Encoded protein: CASSFNRANSPLHF.

The V and J genes are TRBV5-6 and TRBJ1-5; no definite D call. The CDR3 has 14 amino acids. In germline, CDR1 is SGHDT, CDR2 YYEEEE. The germline V and J ends were trimmed by 0 bases and 5 bases, with 9 bases remaining between them. In DNA, the CDR3 is TGTGCCAGCAGCTTGGGGGCCATGGATCAGCCCCAGCATTTT. As protein: CASSLGAMDQPQHF.

J is TRBJ2-1 and V is TRBV5-1; 7 bases line up with TRBD1. V lost 3 bases and J lost 3; bases outside the gene matches: 6. Germline assignment: CDR1 SGHRS and CDR2 YFSETQ. This CDR3 is built from 15 residues. CDR3: CASSYDRVGYNEQFF. CDR3 in DNA: TGCGCCAGCAGCTATGACAGGGTCGGCTACAATGAGCAGTTCTTC.

Only a few counts were recorded for this clone. The V gene is TRBV7-3, the J gene TRBJ2-1; D possibly corresponds to TRBD2 (7 bases). Looked up from germline, CDR1 is SGHTA and CDR2 is FQGTGA. The CDR3 loop spans 15 amino acids. Deletions cut 2 bases from V and 6 bases from J, with 14 bases between. The CDR3 loop is CASSLSGGPFNEQFF. DNA for the CDR3: TGTGCCAGCAGCTTATCCGGGGGGCCGTTCAATGAGCAGTTCTTC.

The chain joins TRBV2 to TRBJ1-1; the match to TRBD1 covers 11 bases. J was trimmed by 6 bases and V by 7 bases; bases with no gene match: 10. Looked up from germline, CDR1 is SNHLY and CDR2 is FYNNEI. CDR3 size: 15 residues. The CDR3, as DNA: TGTGCCAGCACCAAAGGGACAGGGGGAGTGGCTGAAGCTTTCTTT. This encodes CASTKGTGGVAEAFF.

The chain uses TRBV7-3 and TRBJ2-2; perhaps TRBD1 as D (6 bases). Germline V gene data show CDR1 as SGHTA and CDR2 as FQGTGA. The CDR3 loop spans 14 amino acids. Trimming removed 5 bases from V and 3 bases from J, with 10 bases in between. CDR3 coding DNA: TGTGCCAGCAGCGCGGACAGATACACCGGGGAGCTGTTTTTT. Translation: CASSADRYTGELFF.

This clone was detected once. The chain combines TRBV6-1 with TRBJ2-7, with 12 bases identical to TRBD2. This CDR3 is 15 amino acids long. Germline loops: CDR1 MNHNS, CDR2 SASEGT. V shed 7 bases and J 5 bases; nucleotides not matched to a gene: 9. DNA for the CDR3: TGTGCCAGCAACCCCACTAGCGGGGGGAGAAACGAGCAGTACTTC. This gives the protein CASNPTSGGRNEQYF.

The chain couples TRBV5-1 to TRBJ1-5; D is unclear. Germline CDR1 and CDR2: SGHRS and YFSETQ. The CDR3 covers 13 residues. Between the trimmed V and J ends, which lost 0 bases and 4 bases, there was a span of 5 bases. The CDR3 DNA follows: TGCGCCAGCAGCTTGGGACAAAATCAGCCCCAGCATTTT. This codes for CASSLGQNQPQHF.

This clone was counted a few times. V and J are TRBV5-4 and TRBJ2-1; maybe TRBD1 (6 bases). Germline CDR1 is SGHNT and CDR2 is YYREEE (reference sequence). The CDR3 has 17 amino acids. V gave up 4 bases and J gave up 1 base, with 18 bases separating them. For the CDR3, the DNA is TGTGCCAGCAGCCCTATGGACAGAAGCCTTTCCTACAATGAGCAGTTCTTC. This gives the protein CASSPMDRSLSYNEQFF.

The rearrangement uses TRBV20-1 and TRBJ1-1, with D hard to call. Germline CDR1 and CDR2: DFQATT and SNEGSKA (reference sequence). V gave up 6 bases and J gave up 4 bases, with 6 bases separating them. The length of the CDR3 is 10 residues. CDR3 bases: TGCAGTGCGGCTTTCACTGAAGCTTTCTTT. It specifies CSAAFTEAFF.

This clone has more than one count but fewer than ten. V and J are TRBV7-2 and TRBJ2-5; unclear D gene. CDR3 length: 12 residues. The ends were cut back, 0 bases at V and 5 bases at J, with 4 bases in the middle. Looked up from germline, CDR1 is SGHTA and CDR2 is FQGNSA. In nucleotides, the CDR3 is TGTGCCAGCAGCTTAGCTGGCGAGACCCAGTACTTC. Protein: CASSLAGETQYF.

The chain joins TRBV5-4 to TRBJ1-5; TRBD1 might be the D (6 bases). The germline CDR1 and CDR2 sequences are SGHNT and YYREEE (reference sequence). This CDR3 is built from 14 residues. V was shortened by 5 bases and J by 1 base, with 10 bases between the two germline ends. This CDR3 is CASSQRGSNQPQHF. DNA of the CDR3: TGTGCCAGCAGTCAGAGGGGGAGCAATCAGCCCCAGCATTTT.

The chain recombines TRBV9 with TRBJ1-6, with TRBD1 identical over 10 bases. Per the germline V gene, CDR1 is SGDLS and CDR2 is YYNGEE. The CDR3 sequence is 15 residues long. Losses at the gene ends were 3 bases for V and 7 bases for J; bases not matched to a gene: 4. CDR3 nucleotide sequence: TGTGCCAGCAGCGAGGGACAGGGGTCAAATTCACCCCTCCACTTT. Protein sequence: CASSEGQGSNSPLHF.

V and J are TRBV5-8 and TRBJ2-5; 9 bases line up with TRBD2. The CDR3 extends over 17 amino acids. Germline V CDR1 and CDR2: SGHTS, YDEGEE. V gave up 4 bases and J gave up 3 bases; unmatched junction bases: 13. CDR3 amino acids: CASSPHVLIAGEETQYF. In DNA, the CDR3 is TGTGCCAGCAGCCCCCACGTTTTGATAGCGGGGGAAGAGACCCAGTACTTC.

The chain employs TRBV28 and TRBJ1-5; D not certain. Germline CDR1 is MDHEN and CDR2 is SYDVKM. The length of the CDR3 is 17 residues. V was clipped by 2 bases and J by 0 bases, with 14 bases between them. The CDR3 nucleotides are TGTGCCAGCAGTTTAGTTGGCCCACCAAATAGCAATCAGCCCCAGCATTTT. Encoded protein: CASSLVGPPNSNQPQHF.

Only a few counts were recorded for this clone. V is TRBV19 and J is TRBJ1-1, with 9 bases fitting TRBD1. This CDR3 contains 14 residues. The germline V gene encodes CDR1 LNHDA and CDR2 SQIVND (reference sequence). V lost 4 bases to trimming and J lost 1 base; unmatched junction nucleotides: 1. The CDR3 DNA reads as TGTGCCAGTAGTAGGGGACAGGGGAACACTGAAGCTTTCTTT. It codes for CASSRGQGNTEAFF.

This clone was seen a handful of times. The chain couples TRBV7-8 to TRBJ2-7; 8 bases are shared with TRBD2. CDR1 and CDR2 (germline): SGHVS, FQNEAQ. The V and J ends lost 3 bases and 5 bases, in that order; junction bases with no gene match: 3. The CDR3 totals 13 residues. The CDR3 loop is CASSFPRGDEQYF. The CDR3 DNA sequence: TGTGCCAGCAGCTTCCCGCGGGGGGACGAGCAGTACTTC. The variable domain in full, completed from reference TRBV7-8 and TRBJ2-7, reads GAGVSQSPRYKVAKRGQDVALRCDPISGHVSLFWYQQALGQGPEFLTYFQNEAQLDKSGLPSDRFFAERPEGSVSTLKIQRTQQEDSAVYLCASSFPRGDEQYFGPGTRLTVT.

The J gene is TRBJ1-1, the V gene TRBV10-3, with 7 positions matching TRBD1. CDR3 length: 14 amino acids. Germline trimming cut 5 bases from V and 3 bases from J; bases unmatched to any gene: 6. The germline gives CDR1 ENHRY, CDR2 SYGVKD. CDR3 coding DNA: TGTGCCATCAGTCTGACAGGGCCGGACACTGAAGCTTTCTTT. Amino acid sequence: CAISLTGPDTEAFF.

This clone was seen a few times. The rearrangement links TRBV5-6 to TRBJ1-1, with a weak D call TRBD1 (6 bases). The germline V gene has CDR1 SGHDT and CDR2 YYEEEE. Trimming pared 0 bases from V and 10 bases from J, leaving 10 bases between. The CDR3 is 12 amino acids. CDR3 residues: CASSLEGRGAFF. CDR3 DNA sequence: TGTGCCAGCAGCTTGGAGGGCAGGGGAGCTTTCTTT.

CDR3 protein: CASSLGGTGAGYTF. The CDR3 DNA is TGCGCCAGCAGCTTGGGAGGGACAGGGGCTGGCTACACCTTC. The genes are TRBV5-1 and TRBJ1-2; TRBD1 matches 10 bases. This CDR3 has 14 amino acids. The ends lost 0 bases at V and 7 bases at J; junction bases unmatched: 3. Germline CDR1 is SGHRS and CDR2 is YFSETQ. Supplemented by reference TRBV5-1 and TRBJ1-2, the full variable domain reads KAGVTQTPRYLIKTRGQQVTLSCSPISGHRSVSWYQQTPGQGLQFLFEYFSETQRNKGNFPGRFSGRQFSNSRSEMNVSTLELGDSALYLCASSLGGTGAGYTFGSGTRLTVV.

The chain combines TRBV19 with TRBJ1-1; TRBD1 is a possible D gene (6 bases). Germline V lookup: CDR1 LNHDA, CDR2 SQIVND (reference sequence). V shed 4 bases and J shed 1 base, with 10 bases lying between them. The CDR3 is 14 residues long. The chain's CDR3 is CASSKTGTNTEAFF. The CDR3 DNA is TGTGCCAGTAGTAAGACAGGAACGAACACTGAAGCTTTCTTT.

This clone appeared a few times. The rearrangement uses TRBV19 and TRBJ1-5; 7 nucleotides match TRBD1. CDR1 is LNHDA, CDR2 SQIVND, per germline (reference sequence). This CDR3 is 14 amino acids long. Trimming cost V 4 bases and J 2 bases; bases outside gene matches: 2. The CDR3 bases are TGTGCCAGTAGTACAGGGACAGGCAATCAGCCCCAGCATTTT. Translating it yields CASSTGTGNQPQHF.

The chain is built from TRBV7-6 and TRBJ2-7; 8 bases fit TRBD1. The V and J ends lost 2 bases and 2 bases, in that order; junction bases with no gene match: 5. The germline V gene encodes CDR1 SGHVS and CDR2 FNYEAQ. The CDR3 runs 15 residues. The CDR3 DNA follows: TGTGCCAGCAGCTTATCAGGGGGCTGTACCTACGAGCAGTACGTC. Translation gives CASSLSGGCTYEQYV.

The chain carries TRBV7-8 and TRBJ1-2, with 9 bases matching TRBD1. The CDR3 spans 14 residues. V lost 8 bases and J lost 7; bases outside the gene matches: 11. Germline values: CDR1 SGHVS, CDR2 FQNEAQ. CDR3 in amino acids: CASRPLTGGSGYTF. The CDR3 DNA reads as TGTGCCAGCCGACCTTTAACAGGGGGCAGTGGCTACACCTTC.

V is TRBV9 and J is TRBJ2-7; TRBD1 might be the D (5 bases). Trimming shortened V by 0 bases and J by 2 bases, and 21 bases separated the two germline ends. Germline V lookup: CDR1 SGDLS, CDR2 YYNGEE. This CDR3 comprises 18 residues. The CDR3 spells CASSVAPNWQGTPYEQYF. The CDR3 region has the DNA TGTGCCAGCAGCGTAGCTCCCAATTGGCAGGGTACCCCCTACGAGCAGTACTTC.

The rearrangement joins TRBV25-1 to TRBJ2-5; D is perhaps TRBD2 (6 bases). CDR1 is MGHDK and CDR2 is SYGVNS in the germline V gene. Trimming shortened V by 8 bases and J by 4 bases, and 14 bases separated the two germline ends. The CDR3 length is 13 residues. As DNA, the CDR3 is TGTGCCAGCGGAGGGGTCGGGTCAGAGACCCAGTACTTC. This sequence encodes CASGGVGSETQYF. Supplemented by reference TRBV25-1 and TRBJ2-5, the full variable domain reads EADIYQTPRYLVIGTGKKITLECSQTMGHDKMYWYQQDPGMELHLIHYSYGVNSTEKGDLSSESTVSRIRTEHFPLTLESARPSHTSQYLCASGGVGSETQYFGPGTRLLVL.

The V and J genes are TRBV19 and TRBJ1-5; 7 nucleotides line up with TRBD1. With V trimmed by 5 bases and J by 3 bases, 7 bases remained unmatched. Germline V gene sequence: CDR1 LNHDA, CDR2 SQIVND (reference sequence). This CDR3 has 15 amino acids. As DNA, the CDR3 is TGTGCCAGTAGTGCCTACAGGGGAATCAATCAGCCCCAGCATTTT. Protein sequence: CASSAYRGINQPQHF.

V gene TRBV27 combines with J gene TRBJ1-1; no clear D. CDR1 MNHEY and CDR2 SMNVEV come from the germline V gene (reference sequence). The CDR3 is made up of 10 amino acids. Trimming pared 8 bases from V and 10 bases from J, leaving 11 bases between. In nucleotides, the CDR3 is TGTGCCAGCGGCCCCTTTGGAGCTTTCTTT. Protein: CASGPFGAFF.